This T cell receptor beta chain was observed in a study of response to subunit inactivated influenza vaccine. The germline V gene has CDR1 LGHDT and CDR2 YNNKEL (reference sequence). This CDR3 is built from 11 residues. V was shortened by 2 bases and J by 10 bases, with 6 bases between the two germline ends. TCRdb reprocessed the RT-PCR reads with MiXCR, giving one entry per CDR3 protein. The table shows more than 450,000 distinct CDR3 sequences, with 11% occurring only once. This sample was also put to use in a study of T cells expressing NK-cell markers. That work states: Scientists made TCR beta cDNA using 5'RACE template switching with UMIs. Repertoires of TCR beta were obtained from T cells sorted as CD3+CD56+NKG2C+, CD3+CD56+NKG2C- and CD3+CD56-NKG2C+. Seropositivity for HCMV was found in seven of the eight sequenced donors, with one seronegative.

The sequence came from a man between 45 and 60 years old who received an inactivated influenza vaccine. Sequencing used PBMCs from blood, obtained on the day of vaccination. The chain is built from TRBV3-1 and TRBJ2-1; D gene ambiguous. The chain's CDR3 is CASSQQGEQFF. The CDR3 DNA reads TGTGCCAGCAGCCAACAAGGGGAGCAGTTCTTC.